This TCR beta chain was observed in a study of CD8+ T cells in alopecia areata. Concerning this clone itself: Its antigen remains unidentified.

The sequencing template was cDNA reverse transcribed from extracted RNA. Data came from immunoSEQ multiplex PCR; TCRdb stores just in-frame clones and leaves some out. The sample lists about 150,000 clones, about 50% occurring once. Germline CDR1 KGHSH, CDR2 LQKENI. The CDR3 has 14 residues. V dropped 3 bases and J dropped 0 bases, with 5 bases sitting between them. Findings of the study overall: The study found higher clonality in lesional than normal scalp, especially in alopecia totalis/universalis.

J is TRBJ2-2 and V is TRBV18, with D unresolved. The TCR was taken from a human donor with alopecia areata. Sequenced material: CD8+ T cells sorted from blood, taken at week 0. The CDR3 DNA reads TGTGCCAGCTCACCGGGCCCGAACACCGGGGAGCTGTTTTTT. Residues: CASSPGPNTGELFF.